This T cell receptor beta chain is drawn from a study of T cell responses to AZD1222 COVID-19 vaccine (dated by TCRdb to the early 2020s). Looking at the study overall: A total of around 240 trial participants underwent TCR sequencing, of whom about 200 had received two doses of AZD1222 and about 26 had received two doses of the MenACWY control vaccine. Trial participants were enrolled by age into 18-55, 56-69 and 70-plus year subgroups, with roughly 150, 30 and 60 TCR-sequenced participants respectively. Findings and caveats that apply to the study as a whole: After two AZD1222 doses, both the breadth and the depth of spike-specific TCRs were significantly higher than at day 0 and than in MenACWY recipients. The 56-69-year group was small, and its depth increase did not reach significance, likely because of low power. CD4 TCRs associated with the vaccine covered the entire spike protein, and the dominant responses were in regions 160-218 and 743-854. Because no samples from the day 14 peak response were available, repertoires could be characterized only after the peak T cell response. Conclusions about previously exposed vaccinees are limited because only six or seven AZD1222 recipients were SARS-CoV-2 seropositive at baseline. Most participants were white British and females outnumbered males, and the authors suggested that clonal diversity may have been underestimated. Epitopes outside the regions mutated in the B.1.351 and B.1.1.7 variants were reportedly recognized by nearly half of the unique spike-specific TCRs.

This clone has more than one count but fewer than ten. There is no known antigen for this receptor. No quality values exist for individual bases; no much larger clone is one base distant. The time point label, as the study defines it: about 28 days (+/-7) after the second vaccine dose. Because spike-specific TCR depth and breadth did not differ between the two schedules, AZD1222 recipients who got a second dose at roughly 4 weeks were pooled with those who got a second dose at roughly 12 weeks. The vaccinee samples were drawn from two UK trials, COV001 and COV002, one of which was a single-blind randomized controlled phase 2/3 trial testing AZD1222 (ChAdOx1 nCoV-19) in healthy adults. For TCRbeta chain sequencing, PBMC samples were collected from trial participants at day 0 and at day 28 after the second dose. The germline V gene sets CDR1 to MGHRA and CDR2 to YSYEKL. From the cysteine through the phenylalanine, the CDR3 covers 14 amino acids. Here the CDR3 DNA is all that survives: 42 bases in frame from base 1. V is cut back by 4 bases and J by 1 base, with 3 bases in the junction unmatched.

The CDR3 regions of human TCRbeta chains were analyzed by immunosequencing. In the source study's methods: TCRs in the repertoires were matched against a reference library of SARS-CoV-2-specific TCRs that had been generated with the MIRA antigen-specificity platform. Breadth meant the fraction of unique TCRs that were SARS-CoV-2-associated, whereas depth meant the fraction of total T cells that were SARS-CoV-2-associated. Using the MIRA data, each spike-specific TCR was mapped to the spike region that the TCR reacts to and placed in a CD4 or CD8 class. Log10-transformed breadth and depth values were compared by one-way ANOVA with Sidak's multiple comparisons tests. TCRdb carries this immuneACCESS record with in-frame sequences only. Its versions omit some clonotypes, under half of them owing to an unresolved V gene in the studies checked, with the rest unexplained. The V and J calls and the clone size are those of that table, but D and trimming were determined from the DNA. The sample table holds roughly 150,000 clones, of which roughly 89% were seen once. Of the sample, less than 1.3% falls within the top ten clones.

The sequence is built from TRBV4-1 and TRBJ1-2; 7 junctional bases match TRBD1. This receptor was taken from an adult who received the AZD1222 COVID-19 vaccine. This specimen consisted of peripheral blood, obtained 28 days after the second AZD1222 dose. The CDR3 here reads CASSRSGGNYGYTF. The DNA is TGCGCCAGCAGCCGGTCAGGGGGTAACTATGGCTACACCTTC.